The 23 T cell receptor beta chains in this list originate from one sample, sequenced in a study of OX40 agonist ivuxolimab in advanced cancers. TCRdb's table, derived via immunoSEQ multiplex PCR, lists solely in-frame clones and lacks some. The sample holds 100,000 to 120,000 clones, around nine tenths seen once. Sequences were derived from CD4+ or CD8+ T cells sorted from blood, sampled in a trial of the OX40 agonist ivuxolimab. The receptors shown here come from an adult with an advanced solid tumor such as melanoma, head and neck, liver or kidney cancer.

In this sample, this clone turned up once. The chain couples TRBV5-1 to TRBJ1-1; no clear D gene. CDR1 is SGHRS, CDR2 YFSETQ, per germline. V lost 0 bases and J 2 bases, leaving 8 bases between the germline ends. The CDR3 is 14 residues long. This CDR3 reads CASSLGTENTEAFF. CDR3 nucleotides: TGCGCCAGCAGCTTGGGGACGGAAAACACTGAAGCTTTCTTT.

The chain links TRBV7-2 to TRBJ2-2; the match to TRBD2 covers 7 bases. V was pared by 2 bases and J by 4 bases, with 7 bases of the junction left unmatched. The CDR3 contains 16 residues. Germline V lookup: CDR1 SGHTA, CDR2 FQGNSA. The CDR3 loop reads CASSLNGGRVTGELFF. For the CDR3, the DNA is TGTGCCAGCAGCTTAAATGGCGGGAGAGTCACCGGGGAGCTGTTTTTT.

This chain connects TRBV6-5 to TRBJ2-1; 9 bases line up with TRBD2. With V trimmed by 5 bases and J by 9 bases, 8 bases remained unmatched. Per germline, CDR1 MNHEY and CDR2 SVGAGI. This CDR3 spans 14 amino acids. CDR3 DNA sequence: TGTGCCAGCAGTAACCCGGGACTAGCTATTGAGCAGTTCTTC. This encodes CASSNPGLAIEQFF.

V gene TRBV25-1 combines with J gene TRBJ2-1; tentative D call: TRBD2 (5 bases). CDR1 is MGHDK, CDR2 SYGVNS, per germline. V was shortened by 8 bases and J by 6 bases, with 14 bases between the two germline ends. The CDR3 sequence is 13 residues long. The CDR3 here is CASLNGVGNEQFF. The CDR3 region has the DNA TGTGCCAGCCTCAACGGGGTAGGCAATGAGCAGTTCTTC.

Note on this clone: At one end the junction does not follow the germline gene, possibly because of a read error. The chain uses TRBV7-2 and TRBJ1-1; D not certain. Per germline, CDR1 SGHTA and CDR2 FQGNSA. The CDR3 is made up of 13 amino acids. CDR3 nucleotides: TGCGCCAGCAGCCTGAGTAGGGTCACTGAAGCTTTCTTT. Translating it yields CASSLSRVTEAFF.

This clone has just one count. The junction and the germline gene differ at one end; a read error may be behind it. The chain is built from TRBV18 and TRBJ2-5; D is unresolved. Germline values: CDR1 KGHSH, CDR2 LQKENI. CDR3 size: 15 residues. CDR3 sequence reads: CASSPPGLYQETQYF. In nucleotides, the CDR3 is TGTGCCAGCTCCCCACCCGGTTTGTACCAAGAGACCCAGTACTTC.

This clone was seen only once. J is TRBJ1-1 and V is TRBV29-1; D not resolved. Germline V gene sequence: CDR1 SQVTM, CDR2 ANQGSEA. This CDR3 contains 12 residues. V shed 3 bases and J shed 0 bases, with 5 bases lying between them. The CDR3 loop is CSVDGVNTEAFF. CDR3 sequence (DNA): TGCAGCGTTGATGGGGTGAACACTGAAGCTTTCTTT.

CDR3 protein: CASSPAGGLIKETQYF. The CDR3 coding sequence is TGCGCCAGCAGCCCAGCGGGGGGTTTAATCAAAGAGACCCAGTACTTC. This chain joins TRBV5-1 and TRBJ2-5; 9 bases match TRBD2. CDR3 length: 16 residues. The J segment lost 3 bases and the V segment lost 4 bases, leaving 10 bases of the junction unmatched. Germline CDR1 is SGHRS and CDR2 is YFSETQ. Full variable domain (missing parts from reference TRBV5-1 and TRBJ2-5): KAGVTQTPRYLIKTRGQQVTLSCSPISGHRSVSWYQQTPGQGLQFLFEYFSETQRNKGNFPGRFSGRQFSNSRSEMNVSTLELGDSALYLCASSPAGGLIKETQYFGPGTRLLVL.

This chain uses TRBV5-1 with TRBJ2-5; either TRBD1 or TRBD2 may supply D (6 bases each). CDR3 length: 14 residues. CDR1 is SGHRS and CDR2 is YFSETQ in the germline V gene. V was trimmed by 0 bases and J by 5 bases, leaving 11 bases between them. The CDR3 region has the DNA TGCGCCAGCAGCTTGGGGGGGGCTGATGAGACCCAGTACTTC. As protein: CASSLGGADETQYF.

The CDR3 sequence is CASSFLWNSGNTIYF. In DNA form, the CDR3 reads TGTGCCAGCAGCTTCTTATGGAACTCTGGAAACACCATATATTTT. This chain joins TRBV5-5 and TRBJ1-3, with D unresolved. Trimming stripped 2 bases from V and 0 bases from J, with 9 bases between. CDR1 SGHKS and CDR2 YYEKEE come from the germline V gene (reference sequence). This CDR3 has 15 residues.

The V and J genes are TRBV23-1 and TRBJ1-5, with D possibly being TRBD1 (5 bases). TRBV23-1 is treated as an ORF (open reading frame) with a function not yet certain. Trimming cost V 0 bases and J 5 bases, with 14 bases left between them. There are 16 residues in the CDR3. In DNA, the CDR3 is TGCGCCAGCAGTCAATCCGCCCTGCAGGGCTATCAGCCCCAGCATTTT. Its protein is CASSQSALQGYQPQHF.

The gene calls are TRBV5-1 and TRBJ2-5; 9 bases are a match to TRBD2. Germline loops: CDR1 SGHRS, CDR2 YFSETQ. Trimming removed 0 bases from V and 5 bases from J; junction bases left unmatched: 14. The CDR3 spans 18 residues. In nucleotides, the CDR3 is TGCGCCAGCAGCTTGGCCCAGGCTAGCGGGAAATTGAGGGAGACCCAGTACTTC. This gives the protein CASSLAQASGKLRETQYF.

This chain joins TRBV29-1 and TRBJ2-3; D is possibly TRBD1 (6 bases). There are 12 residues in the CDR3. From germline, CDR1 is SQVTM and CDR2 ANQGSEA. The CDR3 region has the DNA TGCACCGTAAGATTAGGGGGAGATACGCAGTATTTT. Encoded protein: CTVRLGGDTQYF.

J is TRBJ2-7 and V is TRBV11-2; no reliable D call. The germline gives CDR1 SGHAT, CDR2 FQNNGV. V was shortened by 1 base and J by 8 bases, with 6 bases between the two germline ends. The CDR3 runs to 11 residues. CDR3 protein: CASSLVTQQYF. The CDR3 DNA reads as TGTGCCAGCAGCTTAGTAACTCAGCAGTACTTC.

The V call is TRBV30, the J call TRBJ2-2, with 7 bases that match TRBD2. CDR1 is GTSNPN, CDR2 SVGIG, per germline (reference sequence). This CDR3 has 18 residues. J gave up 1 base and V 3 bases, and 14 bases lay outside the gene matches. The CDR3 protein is CAWRTREDSGENTGELFF. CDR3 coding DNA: TGTGCCTGGAGAACTCGGGAGGATTCCGGCGAGAACACCGGGGAGCTGTTTTTT. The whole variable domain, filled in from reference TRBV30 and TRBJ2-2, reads SQTIHQWPATLVQPVGSPLSLECTVEGTSNPNLYWYRQAAGRGLQLLFYSVGIGQISSEVPQNLSASRPQDRQFILSSKKLLLSDSGFYLCAWRTREDSGENTGELFFGEGSRLTVL.

CDR3 in amino acids: CAWTGRDNSPLHF. CDR3 in DNA: TGTGCCTGGACAGGCAGGGATAATTCACCCCTCCACTTT. The chain uses TRBV30 and TRBJ1-6, with D maybe TRBD1 (5 bases). The V and J ends lost 4 bases and 5 bases respectively, with 9 bases between them. From germline, CDR1 is GTSNPN and CDR2 SVGIG (reference sequence). There are 13 residues in the CDR3.

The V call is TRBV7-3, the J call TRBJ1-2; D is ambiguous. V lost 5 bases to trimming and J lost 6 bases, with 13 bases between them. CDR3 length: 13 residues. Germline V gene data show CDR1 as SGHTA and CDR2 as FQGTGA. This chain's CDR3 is CASSHRNQDGYTF. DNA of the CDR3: TGTGCCAGCAGCCACCGTAACCAGGATGGCTACACCTTC.

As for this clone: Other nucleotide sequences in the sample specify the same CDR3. Here the CDR3 DNA reads TGTGCCAGCAGCTTAAGGGATTCTGGAAACACCATATATTTT. Translating it yields CASSLRDSGNTIYF. This chain links TRBV7-8 with TRBJ1-3; D not certain. The CDR3 runs to 14 residues. V lost 2 bases and J 1 base, leaving 6 bases between the germline ends. Germline assignment: CDR1 SGHVS and CDR2 FQNEAQ.

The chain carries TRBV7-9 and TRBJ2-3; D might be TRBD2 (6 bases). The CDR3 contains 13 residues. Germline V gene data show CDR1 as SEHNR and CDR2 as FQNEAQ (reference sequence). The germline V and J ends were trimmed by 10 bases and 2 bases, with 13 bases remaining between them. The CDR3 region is CATHGGNTDTQYF. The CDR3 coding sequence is TGTGCCACCCACGGGGGAAACACAGATACGCAGTATTTT.

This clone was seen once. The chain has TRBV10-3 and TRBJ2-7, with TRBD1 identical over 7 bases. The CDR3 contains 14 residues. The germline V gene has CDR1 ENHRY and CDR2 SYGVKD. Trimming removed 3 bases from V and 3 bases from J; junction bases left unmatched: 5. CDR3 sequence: CAISEGQGVYEQYF. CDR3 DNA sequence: TGTGCCATCAGTGAAGGGCAGGGGGTCTACGAGCAGTACTTC.

CDR3 coding DNA: TGTGCCACCAGCAGAGATAACGCTGGGGAGACCCAGTACTTC. Protein: CATSRDNAGETQYF. V is TRBV15 and J is TRBJ2-5; unclear D gene. CDR1 LNHNV and CDR2 YYDKDF come from the germline V gene (reference sequence). This CDR3 is built from 14 residues. With 0 bases removed from V and 5 bases from J, the gap between germline ends came to 10 bases.

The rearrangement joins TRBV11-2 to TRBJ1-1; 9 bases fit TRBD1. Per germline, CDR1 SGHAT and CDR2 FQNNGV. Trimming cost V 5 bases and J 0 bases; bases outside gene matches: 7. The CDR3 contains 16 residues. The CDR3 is CASSPTGGKMNTEAFF. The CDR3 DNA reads TGTGCCAGCAGCCCGACAGGGGGTAAAATGAACACTGAAGCTTTCTTT.

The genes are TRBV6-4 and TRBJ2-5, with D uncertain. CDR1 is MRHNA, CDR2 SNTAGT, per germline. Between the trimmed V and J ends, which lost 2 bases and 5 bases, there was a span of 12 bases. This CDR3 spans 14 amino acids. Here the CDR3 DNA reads TGTGCCAGCAGTGACGAAGCTCCCAGGGAGACCCAGTACTTC. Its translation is CASSDEAPRETQYF.